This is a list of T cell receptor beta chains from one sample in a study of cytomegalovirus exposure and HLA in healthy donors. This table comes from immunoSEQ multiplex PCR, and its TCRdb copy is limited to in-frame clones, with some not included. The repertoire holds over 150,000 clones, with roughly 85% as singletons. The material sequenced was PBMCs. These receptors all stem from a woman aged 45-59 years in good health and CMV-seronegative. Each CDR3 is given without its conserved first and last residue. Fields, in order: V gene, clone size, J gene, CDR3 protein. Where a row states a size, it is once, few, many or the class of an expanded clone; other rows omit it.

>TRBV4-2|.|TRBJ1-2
ASSQGGGSYGYT
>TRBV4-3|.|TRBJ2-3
ASSRARQGATDTQY
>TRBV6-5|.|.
ASSYSRTSGSYEQY
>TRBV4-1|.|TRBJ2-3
ASSLQGLDTQY
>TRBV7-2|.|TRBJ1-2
ASSSRGAQSNYGYT
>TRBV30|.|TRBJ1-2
AWRRPPGTAVHYGYT
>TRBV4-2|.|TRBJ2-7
ASSQFPGTSGIKQY
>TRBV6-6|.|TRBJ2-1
AGRDRGMYEQF
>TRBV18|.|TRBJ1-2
ASSPERAFGYGYT
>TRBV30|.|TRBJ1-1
AYNGQVNTEAF
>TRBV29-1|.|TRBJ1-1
SVEPLGKRRNTEAF
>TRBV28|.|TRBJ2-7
ASSLPTGASYEQY
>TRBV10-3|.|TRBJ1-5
AIRGHLMQPQH
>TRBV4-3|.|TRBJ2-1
ASSQDSARSVQF
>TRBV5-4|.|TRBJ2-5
ASSPPPTSGGVQETQY
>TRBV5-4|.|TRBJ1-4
ASSLNRDLNEKLF
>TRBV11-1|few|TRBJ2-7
ASRLLADSYEQY
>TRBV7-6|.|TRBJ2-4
ASSLEGQGASKNIQY
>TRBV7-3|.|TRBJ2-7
ASSLAAGVSYEQY
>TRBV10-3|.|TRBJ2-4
AISESSTGGGNIQY
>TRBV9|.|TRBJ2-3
ASSMRQHTDTQY
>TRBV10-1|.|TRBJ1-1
ASSETLKGQGVRTEAF
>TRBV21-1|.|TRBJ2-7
ASSINRASAYEQY
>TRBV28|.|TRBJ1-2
AVNRVNYGYT
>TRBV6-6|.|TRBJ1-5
ASSYLDSLNQPQH
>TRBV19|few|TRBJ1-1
ASSNLNRGPMNTEAF
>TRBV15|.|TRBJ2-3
ATSRGQFTDTQY